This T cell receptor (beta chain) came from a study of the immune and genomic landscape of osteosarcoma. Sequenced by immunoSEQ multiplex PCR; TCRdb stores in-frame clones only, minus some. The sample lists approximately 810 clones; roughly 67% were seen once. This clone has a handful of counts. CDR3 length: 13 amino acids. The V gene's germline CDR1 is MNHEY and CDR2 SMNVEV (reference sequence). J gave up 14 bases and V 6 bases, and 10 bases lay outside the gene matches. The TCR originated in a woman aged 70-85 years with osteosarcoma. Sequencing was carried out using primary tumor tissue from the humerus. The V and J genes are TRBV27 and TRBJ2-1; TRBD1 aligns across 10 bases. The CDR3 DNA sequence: TGTGCCAGCAGAGGGAGGGGGACAGGGGAAAAGTTCTTC. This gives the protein CASRGRGTGEKFF.